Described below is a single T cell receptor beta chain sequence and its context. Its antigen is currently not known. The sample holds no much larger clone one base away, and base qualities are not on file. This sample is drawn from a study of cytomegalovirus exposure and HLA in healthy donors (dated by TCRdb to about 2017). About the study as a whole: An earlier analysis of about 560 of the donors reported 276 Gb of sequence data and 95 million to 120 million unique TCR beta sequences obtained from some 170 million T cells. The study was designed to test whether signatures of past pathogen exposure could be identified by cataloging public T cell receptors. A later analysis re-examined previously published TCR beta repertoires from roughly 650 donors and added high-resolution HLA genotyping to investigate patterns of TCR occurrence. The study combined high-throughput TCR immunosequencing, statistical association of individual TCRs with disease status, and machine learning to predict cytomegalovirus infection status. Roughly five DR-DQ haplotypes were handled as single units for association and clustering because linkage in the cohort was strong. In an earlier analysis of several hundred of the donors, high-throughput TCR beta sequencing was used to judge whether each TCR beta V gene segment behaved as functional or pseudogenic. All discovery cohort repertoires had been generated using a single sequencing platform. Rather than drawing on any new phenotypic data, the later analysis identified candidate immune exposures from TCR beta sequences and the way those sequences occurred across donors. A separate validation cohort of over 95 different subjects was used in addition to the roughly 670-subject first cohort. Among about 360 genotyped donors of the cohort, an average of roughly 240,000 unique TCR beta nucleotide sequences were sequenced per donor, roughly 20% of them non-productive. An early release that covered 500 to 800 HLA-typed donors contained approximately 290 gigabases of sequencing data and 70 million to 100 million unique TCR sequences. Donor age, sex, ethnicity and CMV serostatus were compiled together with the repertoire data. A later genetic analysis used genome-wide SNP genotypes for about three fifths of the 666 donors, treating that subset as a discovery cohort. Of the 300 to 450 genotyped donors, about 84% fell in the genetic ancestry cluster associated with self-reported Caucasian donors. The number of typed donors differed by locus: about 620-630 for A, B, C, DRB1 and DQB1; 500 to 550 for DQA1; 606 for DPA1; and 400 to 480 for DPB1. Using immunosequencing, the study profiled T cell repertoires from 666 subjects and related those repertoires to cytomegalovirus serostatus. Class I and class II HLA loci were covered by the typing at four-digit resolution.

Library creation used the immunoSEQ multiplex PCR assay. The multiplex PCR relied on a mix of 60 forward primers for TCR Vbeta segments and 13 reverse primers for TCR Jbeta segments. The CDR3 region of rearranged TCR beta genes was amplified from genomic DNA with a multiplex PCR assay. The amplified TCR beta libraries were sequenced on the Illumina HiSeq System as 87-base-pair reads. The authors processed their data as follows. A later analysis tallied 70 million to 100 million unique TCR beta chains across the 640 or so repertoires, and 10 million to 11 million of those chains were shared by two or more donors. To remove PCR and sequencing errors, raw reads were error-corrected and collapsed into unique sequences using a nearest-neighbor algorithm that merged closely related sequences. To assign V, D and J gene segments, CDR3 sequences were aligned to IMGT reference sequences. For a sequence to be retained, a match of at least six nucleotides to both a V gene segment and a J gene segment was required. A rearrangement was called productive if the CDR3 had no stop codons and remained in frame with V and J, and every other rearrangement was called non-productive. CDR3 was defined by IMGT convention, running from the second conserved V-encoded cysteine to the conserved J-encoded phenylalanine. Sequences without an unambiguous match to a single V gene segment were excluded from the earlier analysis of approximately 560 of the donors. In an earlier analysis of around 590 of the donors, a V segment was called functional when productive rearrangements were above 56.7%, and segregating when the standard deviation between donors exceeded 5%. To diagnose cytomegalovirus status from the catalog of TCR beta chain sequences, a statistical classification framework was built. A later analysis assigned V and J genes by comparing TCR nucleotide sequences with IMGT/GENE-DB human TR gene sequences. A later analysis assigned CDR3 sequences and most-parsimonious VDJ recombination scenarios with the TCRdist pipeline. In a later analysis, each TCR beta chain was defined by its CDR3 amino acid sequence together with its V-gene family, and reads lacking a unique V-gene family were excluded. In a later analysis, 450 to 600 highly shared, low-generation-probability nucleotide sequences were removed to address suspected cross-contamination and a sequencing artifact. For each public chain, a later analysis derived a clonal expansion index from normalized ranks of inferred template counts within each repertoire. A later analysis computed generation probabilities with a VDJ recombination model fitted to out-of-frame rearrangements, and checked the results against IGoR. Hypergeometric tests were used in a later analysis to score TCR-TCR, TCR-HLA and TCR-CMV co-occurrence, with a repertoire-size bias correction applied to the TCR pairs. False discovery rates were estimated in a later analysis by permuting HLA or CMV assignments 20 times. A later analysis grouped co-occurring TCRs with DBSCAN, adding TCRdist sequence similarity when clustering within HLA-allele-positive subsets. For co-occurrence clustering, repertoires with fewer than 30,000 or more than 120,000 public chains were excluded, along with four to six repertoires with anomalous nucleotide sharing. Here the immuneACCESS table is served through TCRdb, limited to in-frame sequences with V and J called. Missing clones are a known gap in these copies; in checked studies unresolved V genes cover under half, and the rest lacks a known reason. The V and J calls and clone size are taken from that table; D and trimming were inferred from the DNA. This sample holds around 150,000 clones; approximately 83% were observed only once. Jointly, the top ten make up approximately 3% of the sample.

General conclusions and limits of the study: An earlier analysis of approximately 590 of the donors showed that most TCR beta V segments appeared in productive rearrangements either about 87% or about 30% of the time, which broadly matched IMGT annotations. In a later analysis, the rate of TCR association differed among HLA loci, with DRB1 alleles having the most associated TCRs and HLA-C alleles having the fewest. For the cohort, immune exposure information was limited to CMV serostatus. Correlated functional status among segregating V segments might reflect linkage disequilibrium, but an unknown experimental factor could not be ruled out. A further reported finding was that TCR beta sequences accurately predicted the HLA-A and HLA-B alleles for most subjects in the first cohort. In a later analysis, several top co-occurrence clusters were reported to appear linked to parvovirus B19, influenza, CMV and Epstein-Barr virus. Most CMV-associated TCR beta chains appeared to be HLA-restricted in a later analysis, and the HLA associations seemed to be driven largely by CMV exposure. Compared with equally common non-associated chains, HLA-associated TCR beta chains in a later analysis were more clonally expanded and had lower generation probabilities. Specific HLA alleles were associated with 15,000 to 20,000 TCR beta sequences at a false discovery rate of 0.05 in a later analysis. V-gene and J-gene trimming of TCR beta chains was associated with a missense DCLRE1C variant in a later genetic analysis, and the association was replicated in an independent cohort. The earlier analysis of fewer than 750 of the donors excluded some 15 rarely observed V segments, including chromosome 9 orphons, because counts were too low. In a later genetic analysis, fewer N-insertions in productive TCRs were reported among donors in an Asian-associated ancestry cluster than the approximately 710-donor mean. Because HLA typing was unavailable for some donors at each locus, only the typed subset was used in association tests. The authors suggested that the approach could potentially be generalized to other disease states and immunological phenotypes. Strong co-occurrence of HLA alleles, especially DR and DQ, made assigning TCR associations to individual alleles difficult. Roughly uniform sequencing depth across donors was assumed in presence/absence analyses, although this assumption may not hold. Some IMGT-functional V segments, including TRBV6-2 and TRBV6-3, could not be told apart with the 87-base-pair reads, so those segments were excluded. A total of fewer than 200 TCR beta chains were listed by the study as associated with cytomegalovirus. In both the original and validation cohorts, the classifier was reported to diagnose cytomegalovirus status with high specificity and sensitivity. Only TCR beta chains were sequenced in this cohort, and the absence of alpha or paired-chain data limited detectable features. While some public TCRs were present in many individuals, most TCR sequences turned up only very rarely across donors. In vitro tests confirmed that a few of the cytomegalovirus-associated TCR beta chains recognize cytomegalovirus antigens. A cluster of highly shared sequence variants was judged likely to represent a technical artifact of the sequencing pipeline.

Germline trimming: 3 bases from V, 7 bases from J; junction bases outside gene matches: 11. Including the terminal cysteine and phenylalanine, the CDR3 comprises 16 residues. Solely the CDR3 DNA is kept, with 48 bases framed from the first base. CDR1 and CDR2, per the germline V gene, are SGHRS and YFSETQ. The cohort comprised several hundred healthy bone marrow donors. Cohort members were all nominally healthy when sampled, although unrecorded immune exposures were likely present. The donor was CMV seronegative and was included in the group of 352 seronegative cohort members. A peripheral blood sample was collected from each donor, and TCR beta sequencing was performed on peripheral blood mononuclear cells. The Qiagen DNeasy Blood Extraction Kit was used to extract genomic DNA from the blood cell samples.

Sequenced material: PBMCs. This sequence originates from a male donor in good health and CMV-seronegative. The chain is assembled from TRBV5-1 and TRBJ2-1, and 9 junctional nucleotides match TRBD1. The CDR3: CASSSTRTGAFNEQFF. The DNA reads TGCGCCAGCAGCTCAACCAGGACAGGGGCTTTTAATGAGCAGTTCTTC.